This T cell receptor (beta chain) was sequenced during a study of yellow fever vaccine responses in identical twins. Study observations and caveats: Twins' vaccine T cell responses reportedly seemed partly convergent and partly personalized.

TCRdb itself ran the RT-PCR reads through MiXCR, one entry per CDR3 protein. The data contain roughly 10,000 distinct CDR3 sequences, 75% to 90% of them singletons. V was pared by 2 bases and J by 0 bases, with 7 bases between. The length of the CDR3 is 14 residues. CDR1 is ENHRY and CDR2 is SYGVKD in the germline V gene. With respect to this clonotype: The antigen remains unidentified.

Sequenced here: T cells from blood (PBMCs), unsorted or a sorted subset (not recorded which), sampled before or after yellow fever vaccination (not recorded which). The rearrangement uses TRBV10-3 and TRBJ1-1; D unclear. This clonotype was sampled from a woman aged 18-29 years who received the yellow fever vaccine. CDR3 sequence (DNA): TGTGCCATCAGTGAGGTGGGGATGAACACTGAAGCTTTCTTT. Translated, it gives CAISEVGMNTEAFF.